These 18 T cell receptor beta chains were sequenced from one sample in a study of shared clonotypes between healthy human individuals. The method was immunoSEQ multiplex PCR; TCRdb's version includes in-frame clones alone and lacks a portion of them. The table records some 1.5 million clones, approximately 96% of them present only once. Specimen: naive CD4+ T cells sorted from blood. Regarding subset: CD45RA+ positively selected. These receptors originate from a man younger than 45 in good health.

The chain couples TRBV7-8 to TRBJ2-5, with a tentative D call TRBD2 (6 bases). CDR1 is SGHVS, CDR2 FQNEAQ, per germline. CDR3 size: 14 residues. The V end lost 1 base, the J end lost 7 bases, and 13 bases lay between the germline ends. The CDR3 is CASSLGDSVGTQYF. CDR3 sequence (DNA): TGTGCCAGCAGCTTAGGGGACTCGGTGGGGACCCAGTACTTC.

This rearrangement joins TRBV2 to TRBJ2-7; 8 bases line up with TRBD1. V was clipped by 6 bases and J by 4 bases; unmatched bases: 8. The CDR3 is 14 residues long. CDR1 and CDR2 (germline): SNHLY, FYNNEI. CDR3 amino acids: CASSGQGTRYEQYF. DNA of the CDR3: TGTGCCAGCAGCGGACAGGGCACCCGGTACGAGCAGTACTTC.

This rearrangement joins TRBV7-9 to TRBJ2-1, with TRBD2 identical over 14 bases. The V and J ends lost 6 bases and 0 bases, in that order; junction bases with no gene match: 7. Germline values: CDR1 SEHNR, CDR2 FQNEAQ (reference sequence). The CDR3 consists of 18 residues. The CDR3 is CASRKGLAGVSSYNEQFF. In nucleotides, the CDR3 is TGTGCCAGCAGAAAGGGACTAGCGGGGGTGAGCTCCTACAATGAGCAGTTCTTC.

The J gene is TRBJ1-1, the V gene TRBV6-5, with D unresolved. Germline CDR1 reads MNHEY; CDR2 reads SVGAGI. V dropped 5 bases and J dropped 6 bases, with 16 bases sitting between them. The CDR3 consists of 14 residues. The CDR3: CASSVLAARAEAFF. Here the CDR3 DNA reads TGTGCCAGCAGTGTCCTTGCGGCCCGGGCTGAAGCTTTCTTT.

The rearrangement joins TRBV7-8 to TRBJ2-1, with 9 bases identical to TRBD2. The ends lost 0 bases at V and 3 bases at J; junction bases unmatched: 6. Germline assignment: CDR1 SGHVS and CDR2 FQNEAQ. This CDR3 has 17 residues. The CDR3 loop is CASSLARGGVIYNEQFF. Written as DNA, the CDR3 is TGTGCCAGCAGCTTAGCGCGGGGGGGCGTCATCTACAATGAGCAGTTCTTC. The complete variable domain, with remaining parts taken from reference TRBV7-8 and TRBJ2-1, reads GAGVSQSPRYKVAKRGQDVALRCDPISGHVSLFWYQQALGQGPEFLTYFQNEAQLDKSGLPSDRFFAERPEGSVSTLKIQRTQQEDSAVYLCASSLARGGVIYNEQFFGPGTRLTVL.

CDR3 DNA sequence: TGTGCCAGCAGTCGCGACAGGGGTGCCTCCTACGAGCAGTACTTC. It is translated as CASSRDRGASYEQYF. The chain combines TRBV7-9 with TRBJ2-7, with 8 nucleotides matching TRBD1. The CDR3 sequence is 15 residues long. V lost 6 bases, J lost 0 bases, and 7 bases stayed unmatched. Germline CDR1 SEHNR, CDR2 FQNEAQ (reference sequence).

This rearrangement joins TRBV2 to TRBJ2-1; D is unclear. CDR3 size: 14 residues. V lost 6 bases and J 0 bases, leaving 9 bases between the germline ends. CDR1 is SNHLY and CDR2 is FYNNEI in the germline V gene. CDR3 sequence (DNA): TGTGCCAGCAGGTCCATGGCCTCCTACAATGAGCAGTTCTTC. Amino acid sequence: CASRSMASYNEQFF. Full variable domain (rest looked up from reference TRBV2 and TRBJ2-1): EPEVTQTPSHQVTQMGQEVILRCVPISNHLYFYWYRQILGQKVEFLVSFYNNEISEKSEIFDDQFSVERPDGSNFTLKIRSTKLEDSAMYFCASRSMASYNEQFFGPGTRLTVL.

CDR3 DNA: TGCGCCAGCAGCTTGGTCCTAGCGGGAGCGACGAACACCGGGGAGCTGTTTTTT. This translates into CASSLVLAGATNTGELFF. This rearrangement joins TRBV5-1 to TRBJ2-2; TRBD2 matches at 10 bases. With 0 bases clipped from V and 0 bases from J, the junction kept 5 bases outside the gene matches. CDR1 is SGHRS, CDR2 YFSETQ, per germline. CDR3 length equals 18 residues.

The V gene is TRBV30, the J gene TRBJ2-1; TRBD1 is a possible D gene (5 bases). This CDR3 is 13 amino acids long. CDR1 is GTSNPN, CDR2 SVGIG, per germline (reference sequence). The V and J ends lost 0 bases and 2 bases respectively, with 5 bases between them. The DNA of the CDR3 is TGTGCCTGGAGTGTGGACACCTACAATGAGCAGTTCTTC. This codes for CAWSVDTYNEQFF.

The genes are TRBV19 and TRBJ1-2; no definite D call. The CDR3 has 12 amino acids. Germline values: CDR1 LNHDA, CDR2 SQIVND (reference sequence). Trimming took 4 bases from V and 10 from J, leaving 13 bases between them. The CDR3 DNA reads TGTGCCAGTAGTAAATACGGCATGGACTACACCTTC. Translated: CASSKYGMDYTF.

The chain employs TRBV5-4 and TRBJ2-1; possibly TRBD2 for D (6 bases). CDR1 and CDR2 (germline): SGHNT, YYREEE (reference sequence). The CDR3 has 13 residues. Trimming pared 3 bases from V and 10 bases from J, leaving 14 bases between. CDR3 in amino acids: CASSSGSFGEQFF. As DNA, the CDR3 is TGTGCCAGCAGCTCCGGGAGTTTCGGGGAGCAGTTCTTC.

The rearrangement uses TRBV4-1 and TRBJ1-4; D ambiguous. Trimming removed 0 bases at V and 10 bases at J, with 0 bases between. The CDR3 loop spans 10 amino acids. In germline, CDR1 is MGHRA, CDR2 YSYEKL. The CDR3 bases are TGCGCCAGCAGCCAAGAAAAACTGTTTTTT. Its protein is CASSQEKLFF.

The chain joins TRBV7-3 to TRBJ1-4; D is unclear. Germline V lookup: CDR1 SGHTA, CDR2 FQGTGA. The CDR3 sequence is 13 residues long. Trimming left V 5 bases short and J 8 bases short, with 12 bases between. The CDR3 protein is CASSTEGGEKLFF. In DNA form, the CDR3 reads TGTGCCAGCAGCACGGAAGGAGGGGAAAAACTGTTTTTT.

V gene TRBV7-8 combines with J gene TRBJ1-3; D call uncertain. V was cut by 5 bases and J by 0 bases, with 14 bases left in between. The CDR3 is made up of 16 amino acids. CDR1 and CDR2 (germline): SGHVS, FQNEAQ. Here the CDR3 reads CASSPGWLSSGNTIYF. In DNA, the CDR3 is TGTGCCAGCAGCCCGGGATGGCTGAGCTCTGGAAACACCATATATTTT.

This chain links TRBV15 with TRBJ2-7, with D tentatively TRBD2 (5 bases). Germline V gene lookup returns CDR1 LNHNV and CDR2 YYDKDF (reference sequence). The CDR3 totals 15 residues. Trimming removed 0 bases from V and 4 bases from J, with 13 bases in between. CDR3 loop: CATSREPASKYEQYF. As DNA, the CDR3 is TGTGCCACCAGCAGAGAGCCGGCTAGCAAGTACGAGCAGTACTTC.

This clone appeared a single time. CDR3 bases: TGTGCCAGCAGTACAGGGGACACCCGTAGGTATGAGCAGTTCTTC. Encoded protein: CASSTGDTRRYEQFF. The rearrangement links TRBV11-3 to TRBJ2-1; 7 bases align to TRBD1. Looked up from germline, CDR1 is SGHNT and CDR2 is YENEEA. The CDR3 is 15 residues long. V gave up 6 bases and J gave up 8 bases; unmatched junction bases: 13.

The V gene is TRBV10-2, the J gene TRBJ2-1, with D tentatively TRBD1 or TRBD2 (5 bases each). Deletions cut 6 bases from V and 6 bases from J, with 21 bases between. CDR3 length equals 16 residues. Germline V gene sequence: CDR1 WSHSY, CDR2 SAAADI. The CDR3 coding sequence is TGCGCCAGCAGGGTCTTCGGGACGGGGCCGGGCAATGAGCAGTTCTTC. This gives the protein CASRVFGTGPGNEQFF.

The chain recombines TRBV19 with TRBJ2-7; D not resolved. Deletions cut 1 base from V and 2 bases from J, with 12 bases between. Germline lookup yields CDR1 LNHDA and CDR2 SQIVND (reference sequence). CDR3 size: 15 residues. In DNA form, the CDR3 reads TGTGCCAGTAGTATAGCCCACGGGCCAGCCTACGAGCAGTACTTC. Translating gives CASSIAHGPAYEQYF.